This is a list of T cell receptor beta chains from one sample in a study of PD-L1 blockade in urothelial cancer. Using immunoSEQ multiplex PCR, the repertoire was profiled, and TCRdb retains in-frame clones only, with some absent. The data show about 72,000 clones, approximately 86% seen once. The starting material was PBMCs, obtained around atezolizumab (anti-PD-L1) treatment. The receptors originated from a man in his 60s with urothelial cancer. Each CDR3 is given with its conserved first and last residue. D genes are given only for firm matches. Not all rows give a size; the values are once, few, many and, for expanded clones, a class.

abundance,v_gene,d_gene,j_gene,CDR3aa,CDR3nt
NA,TRBV6-5,NA,TRBJ2-3,CASSWGDLTDTQYF,TGTGCCAGCAGCTGGGGGGACCTCACAGATACGCAGTATTTT
medium-sized,TRBV7-6,NA,TRBJ1-4,CASSLRGGNEKLFF,TGTGCCAGCAGCCTTCGGGGGGGTAATGAAAAACTGTTTTTT
many,TRBV7-9,NA,TRBJ1-6,CASSPTQLDNSPLHF,TGTGCCAGCAGCCCCACCCAGTTGGATAATTCACCCCTCCACTTT
NA,TRBV9,TRBD1,TRBJ1-6,CASSGDRGLPLHF,TGTGCCAGCAGCGGGGACAGGGGGCTCCCCCTCCACTTT
NA,TRBV9,TRBD1,TRBJ2-3,CASSFRDRRTDTQYF,TGTGCCAGCAGCTTCCGGGACAGACGCACAGATACGCAGTATTTT
NA,TRBV5-1,TRBD2,TRBJ2-2,CASSSGTSGANTGELFF,TGCGCCAGCAGCTCGGGGACTAGCGGAGCAAACACCGGGGAGCTGTTTTTT
NA,TRBV28,NA,TRBJ1-5,CASSLLGALSNQPQHF,TGTGCCAGCAGTTTATTGGGGGCTTTGAGCAATCAGCCCCAGCATTTT
NA,TRBV5-1,NA,TRBJ2-7,CASSFDGSPGEGYEQYF,TGCGCCAGCAGCTTTGATGGCTCACCCGGGGAAGGCTACGAGCAGTACTTC
NA,TRBV7-9,TRBD1,TRBJ1-1,CASSSDRRNTEAFF,TGTGCCAGCAGCTCGGACAGGCGGAACACTGAAGCTTTCTTT
NA,TRBV28,NA,TRBJ2-2,CASARGTASNTGELFF,TGTGCCAGCGCACGGGGGACAGCCTCGAACACCGGGGAGCTGTTTTTT
NA,TRBV29-1,NA,TRBJ1-1,CSAKKNQGGTEAFF,TGCAGCGCCAAAAAGAATCAAGGAGGGACTGAAGCTTTCTTT
once,TRBV7-7,TRBD2,TRBJ2-5,CASSLSSGGNWETQYF,TGTGCTAGCAGCTTATCTAGCGGGGGGAATTGGGAGACCCAGTACTTC
NA,TRBV6-6,TRBD1,TRBJ1-2,CASSYSDRGMDGYTF,TGTGCCAGCAGTTACTCGGACAGGGGGATGGACGGCTACACCTTC
NA,TRBV4-1,NA,TRBJ1-5,CASSQDNRSNQPQHF,TGCGCCAGCAGCCAAGATAACAGGAGTAATCAGCCCCAGCATTTT
NA,TRBV29-1,TRBD1,TRBJ1-1,CSVGTGGSDEAFF,TGCAGCGTGGGGACAGGGGGCAGTGATGAAGCTTTCTTT
NA,TRBV6-5,TRBD2,TRBJ2-5,CASSYSRGGGETQYF,TGTGCCAGCAGTTACTCGCGGGGGGGAGGTGAGACCCAGTACTTC
NA,TRBV9,NA,TRBJ2-5,CASSIERETQYF,TGTGCCAGCAGCATTGAGAGAGAGACCCAGTACTTC
once,TRBV19,TRBD1,TRBJ1-1,CASSARDRREAFF,TGTGCCAGTAGTGCTCGGGACAGAAGAGAAGCTTTCTTT
NA,TRBV18,TRBD1,TRBJ2-7,CASSPGTGYEQYF,TGTGCCAGCTCACCCGGGACAGGGTACGAGCAGTACTTC
NA,TRBV4-1,NA,TRBJ2-4,CASSQDSGFRDIQYF,TGCGCCAGCAGCCAAGATTCAGGGTTTAGGGACATTCAGTACTTC
NA,TRBV7-2,TRBD2,TRBJ2-1,CASTPAGGDNEQFF,TGTGCCAGCACCCCGGCGGGGGGAGACAATGAGCAGTTCTTC
NA,TRBV7-9,TRBD1,TRBJ1-3,CASRPNQGVGNTIYF,TGTGCCAGCAGACCCAACCAGGGGGTCGGAAACACCATATATTTT
NA,TRBV5-1,TRBD1,TRBJ2-1,CASGPGQGGWNEQFF,TGCGCCAGCGGACCGGGACAGGGTGGTTGGAATGAGCAGTTCTTC
NA,TRBV6-1,NA,TRBJ1-5,CASRLDLAGNQPQHF,TGTGCCAGCAGACTCGACCTAGCAGGCAATCAGCCCCAGCATTTT
NA,TRBV9,NA,TRBJ1-4,CASSVDGASEKLFF,TGTGCCAGCAGCGTAGATGGGGCAAGTGAAAAACTGTTTTTT
NA,TRBV6-5,TRBD1,TRBJ2-7,CASSFRQGGRSYEQYF,TGTGCCAGCAGTTTTCGACAGGGCGGAAGATCCTACGAGCAGTACTTC
NA,TRBV30,TRBD1,TRBJ2-3,CAWRTGQGNTDTQYF,TGTGCCTGGAGAACCGGACAGGGAAACACAGATACGCAGTATTTT
NA,TRBV7-9,TRBD2,TRBJ2-2,CASRLAGANTGELFF,TGTGCCAGCAGATTAGCGGGAGCGAACACCGGGGAGCTGTTTTTT
NA,TRBV5-1,TRBD1,TRBJ2-4,CASSLVITGTGYAKNIQYF,TGCGCCAGCAGCCTAGTTATAACCGGGACAGGGTATGCCAAAAACATTCAGTACTTC
NA,TRBV28,TRBD1,TRBJ1-2,CASSPVTGIELAPGYTF,TGTGCCAGCAGTCCGGTGACAGGGATTGAACTCGCTCCTGGCTACACCTTC
NA,TRBV5-1,TRBD1,TRBJ1-1,CASSFGTENTEAFF,TGCGCCAGCAGCTTCGGGACAGAGAACACTGAAGCTTTCTTT
NA,TRBV16,TRBD1,TRBJ1-6,CASSQSGQNPLHF,TGTGCCAGCAGCCAATCGGGACAGAACCCCCTCCACTTT
NA,TRBV11-3,TRBD1,TRBJ2-1,CASSFPGQDPNEQFF,TGTGCCAGCAGCTTCCCCGGACAGGATCCAAATGAGCAGTTCTTC
NA,TRBV7-2,TRBD1,TRBJ2-5,CASSPQTGHKETQYF,TGTGCCAGCAGCCCCCAGACAGGGCATAAAGAGACCCAGTACTTC
NA,TRBV30,NA,TRBJ2-7,CAWTVGIYEQYF,TGTGCCTGGACGGTGGGCATTTACGAGCAGTACTTC
NA,TRBV4-2,NA,TRBJ1-2,CASSQDGQGFYGYTF,TGTGCCAGCAGCCAAGATGGGCAGGGGTTCTATGGCTACACCTTC
NA,TRBV6-1,NA,TRBJ2-3,CASSEGPSTDTQYF,TGTGCCAGCAGTGAAGGGCCTAGCACAGATACGCAGTATTTT
NA,TRBV19,NA,TRBJ1-1,CASSMVGYEAFF,TGTGCCAGTAGTATGGTCGGGTATGAAGCTTTCTTT
NA,TRBV30,TRBD1,TRBJ1-6,CAWSPGQVNSPLHF,TGTGCCTGGAGCCCGGGACAGGTCAATTCACCCCTCCACTTT
NA,TRBV15,TRBD1,TRBJ2-7,CATSRIGGTGYYEQYF,TGTGCCACCAGCAGAATTGGGGGGACAGGGTACTACGAGCAGTACTTC
NA,TRBV5-6,NA,TRBJ1-4,CASSLVAGQLNEKLFF,TGTGCCAGCAGCTTGGTAGCCGGACAACTTAATGAAAAACTGTTTTTT
NA,TRBV28,TRBD1,TRBJ1-2,CASRTGGSSYGYTF,TGTGCCAGCAGGACAGGGGGCTCCAGCTATGGCTACACCTTC
NA,TRBV4-3,NA,TRBJ2-5,CASSQVRGETQYF,TGCGCCAGCAGCCAAGTTAGGGGTGAGACCCAGTACTTC
NA,TRBV30,NA,TRBJ2-5,CAWSVLNQETQYF,TGTGCCTGGAGTGTACTCAATCAAGAGACCCAGTACTTC
NA,TRBV5-1,TRBD1,TRBJ2-5,CASSSGQAQETQYF,TGCGCCAGCAGCTCGGGACAGGCTCAAGAGACCCAGTACTTC
few,TRBV15,TRBD2,TRBJ2-2,CATSIERGPNTGELFF,TGTGCCACCAGCATCGAGCGGGGACCGAACACCGGGGAGCTGTTTTTT
NA,TRBV6-6,TRBD2,TRBJ2-7,CASSRTSGGYEQYF,TGTGCCAGCAGTAGGACTAGCGGGGGTTACGAGCAGTACTTC
NA,TRBV28,NA,TRBJ1-3,CASSSGNTIYF,TGTGCCAGCAGTTCAGGAAACACCATATATTTT
NA,TRBV11-2,NA,TRBJ2-1,CASSSRSRGKNEQFF,TGTGCCAGCAGCTCACGTTCTAGGGGGAAAAATGAGCAGTTCTTC
NA,TRBV6-5,NA,TRBJ1-1,CASSYSGREAFF,TGTGCCAGCAGTTACTCGGGCAGGGAAGCTTTCTTT
NA,TRBV7-3,TRBD1,TRBJ2-7,CASSWAGTGSYEQYF,TGTGCCAGCAGCTGGGCCGGGACAGGGTCCTACGAGCAGTACTTC
NA,TRBV6-5,NA,TRBJ2-7,CASSSWDFLPSYEQYF,TGTGCCAGCAGTTCCTGGGACTTTTTGCCCTCCTACGAGCAGTACTTC
NA,TRBV10-3,NA,TRBJ1-2,CAIRDTGASYGYTF,TGTGCCATCAGAGACACGGGAGCGAGCTATGGCTACACCTTC
NA,TRBV5-1,TRBD2,TRBJ2-7,CASTAGGTYEQYF,TGCGCCAGCACGGCGGGGGGCACCTACGAGCAGTACTTC
few,TRBV7-9,TRBD2,TRBJ2-5,CASSLVSGGFQETQYF,TGTGCCAGCAGCTTAGTTAGCGGGGGGTTCCAAGAGACCCAGTACTTC
NA,TRBV4-1,NA,TRBJ2-4,CASSQVPGVIAKNIQYF,TGCGCCAGCAGCCAAGTTCCGGGGGTGATAGCCAAAAACATTCAGTACTTC
NA,TRBV2,NA,TRBJ1-2,CASSDELHYGYTF,TGTGCCAGCAGTGATGAACTGCACTATGGCTACACCTTC
NA,TRBV5-1,NA,TRBJ2-1,CASSLGLAPYSSYNEQFF,TGCGCCAGCAGCTTGGGCCTAGCGCCTTATAGCTCCTACAATGAGCAGTTCTTC
NA,TRBV28,NA,TRBJ1-3,CASSLSPGNGNTIYF,TGTGCCAGCAGTTTATCCCCGGGTAACGGAAACACCATATATTTT
NA,TRBV9,NA,TRBJ1-6,CASSRSSSYNSPLHF,TGTGCCAGCAGCAGGAGCAGCTCCTATAATTCACCCCTCCACTTT